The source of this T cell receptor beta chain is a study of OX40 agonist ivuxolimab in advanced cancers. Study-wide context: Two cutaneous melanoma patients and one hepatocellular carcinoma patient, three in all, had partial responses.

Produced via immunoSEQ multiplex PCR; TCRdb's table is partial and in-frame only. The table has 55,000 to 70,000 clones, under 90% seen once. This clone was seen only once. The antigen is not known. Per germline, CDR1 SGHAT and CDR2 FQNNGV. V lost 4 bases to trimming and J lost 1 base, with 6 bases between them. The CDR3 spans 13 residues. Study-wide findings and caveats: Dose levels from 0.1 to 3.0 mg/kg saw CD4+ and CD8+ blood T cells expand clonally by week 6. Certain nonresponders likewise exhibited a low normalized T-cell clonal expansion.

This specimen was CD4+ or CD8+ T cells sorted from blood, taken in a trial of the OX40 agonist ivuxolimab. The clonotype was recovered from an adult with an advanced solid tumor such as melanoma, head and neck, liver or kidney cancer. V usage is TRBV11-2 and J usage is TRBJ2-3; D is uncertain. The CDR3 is CASSSPGTDTQYF. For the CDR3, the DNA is TGTGCCAGCAGCTCCCCTGGCACAGATACGCAGTATTTT.